One and the same sample provided the 28 T cell receptor beta chains below, sequenced in a study of cytomegalovirus exposure and HLA in healthy donors. Amplification used 60 Vbeta primers and 13 Jbeta primers. The table came from immunoSEQ multiplex PCR; TCRdb's copy has only in-frame clones and leaves some out. Of roughly 290,000 clones in the sample, 80% were seen once. The sequenced material came from PBMCs. Every receptor here comes from a girl aged 2 to 9 in good health and CMV-seronegative.

This chain joins TRBV6-6 and TRBJ1-4; perhaps TRBD1 as D (5 bases). Trimming pared 6 bases from V and 8 bases from J, leaving 16 bases between. From germline, CDR1 is MNHNY and CDR2 SVGAGI (reference sequence). The CDR3 extends over 14 amino acids. The DNA for the CDR3 is TGTGCCAGCAGACCCGGGGGTCCTGGGGAAAAACTGTTTTTT. Protein sequence: CASRPGGPGEKLFF.

This sequence joins TRBV6-1 and TRBJ1-4; a weak D match, TRBD1 (5 bases). In germline, CDR1 is MNHNS, CDR2 SASEGT. Trimming shortened V by 7 bases and J by 6 bases, and 15 bases separated the two germline ends. CDR3 length: 14 amino acids. The CDR3 spells CASKGAGWDEKLFF. The CDR3 coding sequence is TGTGCCAGCAAAGGGGCAGGTTGGGATGAAAAACTGTTTTTT.

This CDR3 reads CASSLTGDYGYTF. The CDR3 DNA reads TGCGCCAGCAGCTTGACAGGGGACTATGGCTACACCTTC. The chain uses TRBV5-1 and TRBJ1-2, with TRBD1 matching 7 bases. Trimming at V came to 1 base and at J to 3 bases, leaving 0 bases not matched to a gene. The CDR3 totals 13 residues. Germline-derived CDR1 and CDR2 are SGHRS and YFSETQ.

The chain joins TRBV2 to TRBJ2-5; D might be TRBD2 (5 bases). Germline V CDR1 and CDR2: SNHLY, FYNNEI. The CDR3 totals 14 residues. Trimming removed 4 bases from V and 5 bases from J, with 14 bases in between. In DNA form, the CDR3 reads TGTGCCAGCAGTGCGACTATACTAGGGGAGACCCAGTACTTC. It codes for CASSATILGETQYF.

The genes are TRBV4-2 and TRBJ1-5; TRBD1 might be the D (5 bases). The germline V gene has CDR1 LGHNA and CDR2 YNFKEQ. There are 12 residues in the CDR3. V lost 1 base to trimming and J lost 12 bases, with 10 bases between them. CDR3 protein: CASSQVQGLQHF. Here the CDR3 DNA reads TGTGCCAGCAGCCAAGTCCAGGGCCTCCAGCATTTT.

J is TRBJ2-3 and V is TRBV29-1, with 11 bases matching TRBD2. The CDR3 runs 15 residues. J was trimmed by 5 bases and V by 5 bases; bases with no gene match: 9. Germline CDR1 and CDR2: SQVTM and ANQGSEA. The CDR3 coding sequence is TGCAGCGTTCAAACGACTAGCGGGGCAGGAGATACGCAGTATTTT. This codes for CSVQTTSGAGDTQYF.

This chain's CDR3 is CASGLTGGLSYEQYF. CDR3 DNA: TGTGCCAGCGGCCTGACAGGGGGCCTCTCCTACGAGCAGTACTTC. The gene calls are TRBV2 and TRBJ2-7; 10 nucleotides agree with TRBD1. Germline CDR1 SNHLY, CDR2 FYNNEI. The CDR3 totals 15 residues. J gave up 0 bases and V 8 bases, and 7 bases lay outside the gene matches.

This clone was recorded once. This chain joins TRBV30 and TRBJ2-3; 14 bases map to TRBD2. The CDR3 loop spans 15 amino acids. The ends lost 3 bases at V and 5 bases at J; junction bases unmatched: 4. Looked up from germline, CDR1 is GTSNPN and CDR2 is SVGIG (reference sequence). The CDR3 DNA follows: TGTGCCTGGAGGGCAGGACTAGCGGGAGGAGATACGCAGTATTTT. Translating it yields CAWRAGLAGGDTQYF.

The CDR3 here is CSVEEGTSITGGGYTF. As DNA, the CDR3 is TGCAGCGTTGAAGAAGGGACATCGATCACCGGGGGGGGCTACACCTTC. The chain has TRBV29-1 and TRBJ1-2, with D possibly being TRBD1 (6 bases). V was trimmed by 0 bases and J by 8 bases, leaving 22 bases between them. Germline V CDR1 and CDR2: SQVTM, ANQGSEA. The CDR3 length is 16 residues.

This clone was recorded a few times. CDR3: CASSLQTGGAEQPQHF. The CDR3 DNA reads as TGTGCCAGCAGCTTACAAACAGGGGGCGCGGAACAGCCCCAGCATTTT. This rearrangement joins TRBV7-8 to TRBJ1-5; 9 bases fit TRBD1. J lost 7 bases, V lost 2 bases, and 9 bases had no gene match. The length of the CDR3 is 16 residues. Germline CDR1 reads SGHVS; CDR2 reads FQNEAQ.

This sequence joins TRBV6-1 and TRBJ2-6; D is possibly TRBD2 (5 bases). Looked up from germline, CDR1 is MNHNS and CDR2 is SASEGT. V dropped 6 bases and J dropped 5 bases, with 14 bases sitting between them. The CDR3 runs to 15 residues. The CDR3 loop reads CASRFPRARANVLTF. The CDR3 DNA follows: TGTGCCAGCAGGTTCCCGCGGGCAAGGGCCAACGTCCTGACTTTC.

The chain joins TRBV7-6 to TRBJ2-7; D perhaps matches TRBD2 (6 bases). Trimming pared 3 bases from V and 6 bases from J, leaving 18 bases between. In germline, CDR1 is SGHVS, CDR2 FNYEAQ. CDR3 length equals 15 residues. The CDR3, as DNA: TGTGCCAGCAGCTTGAGTGGAGGGATGACCGCCGAGCAGTACTTC. The encoded protein is CASSLSGGMTAEQYF.

The sample holds one count of this clone. The chain uses TRBV30 and TRBJ2-1, with TRBD2 as a possible D gene (7 bases). Germline V CDR1 and CDR2: GTSNPN, SVGIG (reference sequence). V was cut by 5 bases and J by 10 bases, with 15 bases left in between. The CDR3 contains 12 residues. CDR3 sequence: CAWSLGGPEQFF. The DNA for the CDR3 is TGTGCCTGGTCCCTGGGGGGGCCGGAGCAGTTCTTC.

The chain couples TRBV28 to TRBJ2-2; 11 bases are a match to TRBD1. Trimming took 2 bases from V and 4 from J; bases not matched to a gene: 3. Germline CDR1 reads MDHEN; CDR2 reads SYDVKM. This CDR3 is 16 amino acids long. CDR3 coding DNA: TGTGCCAGCAGTTTACCGGGACAGGGGGTCACCGGGGAGCTGTTTTTT. Translating gives CASSLPGQGVTGELFF. The full variable domain, its missing parts supplied by reference TRBV28 and TRBJ2-2, is DVKVTQSSRYLVKRTGEKVFLECVQDMDHENMFWYRQDPGLGLRLIYFSYDVKMKEKGDIPEGYSVSREKKERFSLILESASTNQTSMYLCASSLPGQGVTGELFFGEGSRLTVL.

This chain links TRBV29-1 with TRBJ2-1, with TRBD1 matching over 9 bases. The CDR3 is made up of 16 amino acids. Germline V gene sequence: CDR1 SQVTM, CDR2 ANQGSEA. Unmatched junction bases numbered 14, after V lost 4 bases and J lost 7 bases. This chain's CDR3 is CSVVYWTGTGKNEQFF. The DNA of the CDR3 is TGCAGCGTTGTCTACTGGACCGGGACAGGGAAGAATGAGCAGTTCTTC.

The chain links TRBV2 to TRBJ2-1; no definite D call. Germline-derived CDR1 and CDR2 are SNHLY and FYNNEI. V gave up 5 bases and J gave up 5 bases, with 19 bases separating them. This CDR3 has 16 residues. The CDR3 DNA sequence: TGTGCCAGCAGTAAAAAGACACTCCTATTGGACAATGAGCAGTTCTTC. As protein: CASSKKTLLLDNEQFF. The whole variable domain, remainder taken from reference TRBV2 and TRBJ2-1, is EPEVTQTPSHQVTQMGQEVILRCVPISNHLYFYWYRQILGQKVEFLVSFYNNEISEKSEIFDDQFSVERPDGSNFTLKIRSTKLEDSAMYFCASSKKTLLLDNEQFFGPGTRLTVL.

This clone was observed once. The rearrangement uses TRBV19 and TRBJ2-3; a weak D match, TRBD2 (7 bases). In germline, CDR1 is LNHDA, CDR2 SQIVND (reference sequence). The V end was cut by 6 bases, the J end by 2 bases, with 18 bases between. The CDR3 is 16 amino acids. DNA of the CDR3: TGTGCCAGTAGGGCTAGCGCGGGGGCCCACACAGATACGCAGTATTTT. This encodes CASRASAGAHTDTQYF.

The V call is TRBV18, the J call TRBJ2-7; D possibly corresponds to TRBD1 (5 bases). V lost 2 bases and J lost 6, with 17 bases in between. This CDR3 spans 15 amino acids. Germline CDR1 is KGHSH and CDR2 is LQKENI. The CDR3 sequence: CASSPTQGIRSEQYF. The CDR3 nucleotides read TGTGCCAGCTCACCAACCCAGGGTATCCGGAGCGAGCAGTACTTC.

The chain carries TRBV7-2 and TRBJ2-7; the match to TRBD1 covers 8 bases. The trim removed 5 bases at V and 6 bases at J, leaving 9 bases unmatched. Germline V gene lookup returns CDR1 SGHTA and CDR2 FQGNSA. This CDR3 spans 14 amino acids. CDR3 sequence reads: CASSPWGQVSEQYF. The CDR3 DNA reads as TGTGCCAGCAGCCCCTGGGGACAGGTTAGCGAGCAGTACTTC.

The chain couples TRBV29-1 to TRBJ1-2; tentatively, D is TRBD1 (5 bases). Trimming pared 6 bases from V and 4 bases from J, leaving 15 bases between. This CDR3 contains 13 residues. Germline CDR1 and CDR2: SQVTM and ANQGSEA. DNA of the CDR3: TGCAGCGTGGTAACCTCAGGGTCCTATGGCTACACCTTC. The encoded protein is CSVVTSGSYGYTF. Supplemented by reference TRBV29-1 and TRBJ1-2, the full variable domain reads SAVISQKPSRDICQRGTSLTIQCQVDSQVTMMFWYRQQPGQSLTLIATANQGSEATYESGFVIDKFPISRPNLTFSTLTVSNMSPEDSSIYLCSVVTSGSYGYTFGSGTRLTVV.

This chain links TRBV5-1 with TRBJ2-5, with TRBD2 matching 9 bases. V was pared by 0 bases and J by 1 base, with 16 bases of the junction left unmatched. CDR3 size: 20 residues. The germline CDR1 and CDR2 sequences are SGHRS and YFSETQ. Here the CDR3 DNA reads TGCGCCAGCAGCTTGGGAATAATGCGGGGGGGCCCCCTGATCCAAGAGACCCAGTACTTC. Translation: CASSLGIMRGGPLIQETQYF.

The chain combines TRBV28 with TRBJ1-1; TRBD1 matches 9 bases. Germline assignment: CDR1 MDHEN and CDR2 SYDVKM. This CDR3 contains 14 residues. V lost 4 bases, J lost 5 bases, and 5 bases stayed unmatched. The DNA for the CDR3 is TGTGCCAGCAGTTCGGGACAGGGAGGAACTGAAGCTTTCTTT. As protein: CASSSGQGGTEAFF.

J is TRBJ2-5 and V is TRBV7-9; 7 nucleotides align to TRBD2. The J call may be wrong; the DNA end is better matched by TRBJ2-7. CDR3 size: 15 residues. The germline V gene has CDR1 SEHNR and CDR2 FQNEAQ (reference sequence). The chain's CDR3 is CASSLISGLSYEQYF. The CDR3 coding sequence is TGTGCCAGCAGCTTAATTAGCGGGTTGTCCTACGAGCAGTACTTC.

V usage is TRBV7-8 and J usage is TRBJ2-1; 9 positions agree with TRBD2. J lost 4 bases, V lost 0 bases, and 4 bases had no gene match. This CDR3 comprises 16 residues. Germline CDR1 reads SGHVS; CDR2 reads FQNEAQ. CDR3 residues: CASSLAMTSGYNEQFF. CDR3 sequence (DNA): TGTGCCAGCAGCTTAGCAATGACTAGCGGATACAATGAGCAGTTCTTC.

The rearrangement uses TRBV11-2 and TRBJ2-4; D is ambiguous. The CDR3 extends over 17 amino acids. V was shortened by 1 base and J by 0 bases, with 13 bases between the two germline ends. Germline CDR1 is SGHAT and CDR2 is FQNNGV. The DNA for the CDR3 is TGTGCCAGCAGCTTAGTCCTTAGAATGGTAGCCAAAAACATTCAGTACTTC. Amino acids: CASSLVLRMVAKNIQYF.

The V call is TRBV28, the J call TRBJ2-1; 13 bases fit TRBD2. The CDR3 contains 18 residues. The V gene's germline CDR1 is MDHEN and CDR2 SYDVKM. V lost 3 bases and J lost 0; bases outside the gene matches: 5. CDR3 nucleotide sequence: TGTGCCAGCAGTTTGGGACTAGCGGGACCTAGCTCCTACAATGAGCAGTTCTTC. Its translation is CASSLGLAGPSSYNEQFF.

The V and J genes are TRBV30 and TRBJ2-2; D unresolved. Germline CDR1 and CDR2: GTSNPN and SVGIG (reference sequence). This CDR3 spans 13 amino acids. Trimming left V 3 bases short and J 4 bases short, with 9 bases between. CDR3 loop: CAWSRLVTGELFF. Written as DNA, the CDR3 is TGTGCCTGGAGCAGGCTTGTCACCGGGGAGCTGTTTTTT.

The gene calls are TRBV28 and TRBJ1-2; no reliable D call. CDR3 length: 13 amino acids. The germline CDR1 and CDR2 sequences are MDHEN and SYDVKM. With 6 bases removed from V and 0 bases from J, the gap between germline ends came to 8 bases. In nucleotides, the CDR3 is TGTGCCAGCAGGGGCCTATCTAACTATGGCTACACCTTC. Encoded protein: CASRGLSNYGYTF.